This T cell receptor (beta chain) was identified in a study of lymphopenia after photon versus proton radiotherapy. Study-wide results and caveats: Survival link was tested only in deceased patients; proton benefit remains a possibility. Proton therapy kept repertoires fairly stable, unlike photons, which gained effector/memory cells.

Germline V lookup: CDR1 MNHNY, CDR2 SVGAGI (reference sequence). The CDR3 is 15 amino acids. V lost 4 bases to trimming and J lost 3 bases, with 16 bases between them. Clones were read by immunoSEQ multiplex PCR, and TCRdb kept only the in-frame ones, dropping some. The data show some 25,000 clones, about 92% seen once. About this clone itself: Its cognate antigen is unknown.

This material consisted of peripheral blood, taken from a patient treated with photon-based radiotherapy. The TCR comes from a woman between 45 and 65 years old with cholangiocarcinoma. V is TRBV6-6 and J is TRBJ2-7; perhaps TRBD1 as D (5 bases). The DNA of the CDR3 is TGTGCCAGCAGTTGGGGTAGACAGCACGACTACGAGCAGTACTTC. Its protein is CASSWGRQHDYEQYF.